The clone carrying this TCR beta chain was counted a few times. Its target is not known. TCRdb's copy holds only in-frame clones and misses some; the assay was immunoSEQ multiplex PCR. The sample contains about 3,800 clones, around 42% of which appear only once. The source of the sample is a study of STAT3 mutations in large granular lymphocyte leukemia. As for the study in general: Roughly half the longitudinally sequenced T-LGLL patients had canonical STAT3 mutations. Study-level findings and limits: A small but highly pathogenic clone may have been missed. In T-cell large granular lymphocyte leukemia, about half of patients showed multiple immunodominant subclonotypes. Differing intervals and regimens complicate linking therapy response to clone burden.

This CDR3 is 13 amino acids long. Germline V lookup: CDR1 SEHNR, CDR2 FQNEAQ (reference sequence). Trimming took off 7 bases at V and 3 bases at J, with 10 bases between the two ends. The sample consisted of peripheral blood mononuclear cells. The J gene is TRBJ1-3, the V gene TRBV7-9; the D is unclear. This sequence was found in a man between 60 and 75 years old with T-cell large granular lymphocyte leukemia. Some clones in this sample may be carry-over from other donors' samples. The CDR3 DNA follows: TGTGCCAGCAAACCGGCAGGTGGAAACACCATATATTTT. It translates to CASKPAGGNTIYF.